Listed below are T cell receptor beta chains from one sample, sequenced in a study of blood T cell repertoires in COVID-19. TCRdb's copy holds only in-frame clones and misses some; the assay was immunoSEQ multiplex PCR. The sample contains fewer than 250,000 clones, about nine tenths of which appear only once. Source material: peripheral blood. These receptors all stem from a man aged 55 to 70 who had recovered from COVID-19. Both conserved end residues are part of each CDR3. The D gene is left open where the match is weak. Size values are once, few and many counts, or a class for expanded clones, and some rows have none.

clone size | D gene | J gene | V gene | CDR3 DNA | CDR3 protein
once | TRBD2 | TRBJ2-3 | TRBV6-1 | TGTGCCAGCAGTGTGGGCCGGACTAGCGGGAGGGCAGATACGCAGTATTTT | CASSVGRTSGRADTQYF
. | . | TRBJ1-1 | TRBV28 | TGTGCCAGCACCTTCCCAGGTGGGGGGACTGAAGCTTTCTTT | CASTFPGGGTEAFF
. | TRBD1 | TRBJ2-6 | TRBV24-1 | TGTGCCACCAGCCCGGACAGGGGTGGGGCCAACGTCCTGACTTTC | CATSPDRGGANVLTF
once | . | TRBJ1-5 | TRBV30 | TGTGCCTGGAGTGAACCCCGGGTCAGTACGGAGCCCTATCAGCCCCAGCATTTT | CAWSEPRVSTEPYQPQHF
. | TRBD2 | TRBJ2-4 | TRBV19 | TGTGCCAGTAGTGCCAGACTAGCGGGAGTTGACATTCAGTACTTC | CASSARLAGVDIQYF
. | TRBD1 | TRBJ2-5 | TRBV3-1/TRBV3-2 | TGTGCCAGCAGCCAACATATGCCGGGACAGGGGAAGGAGACCCAGTACTTC | CASSQHMPGQGKETQYF
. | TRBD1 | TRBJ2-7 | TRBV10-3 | TGTGCCATCAACCCGAGACAGGGGGAGGACGAGCAGTACTTC | CAINPRQGEDEQYF
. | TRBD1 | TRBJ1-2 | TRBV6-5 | TGTGCCAGCAGTCAAAACGACAGGGCTGGCTACACCTTC | CASSQNDRAGYTF
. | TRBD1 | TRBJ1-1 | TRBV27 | TGTGCCAGCAGTGAGAGGACTCAGGGGGCGGGCACTGAAGCTTTCTTT | CASSERTQGAGTEAFF
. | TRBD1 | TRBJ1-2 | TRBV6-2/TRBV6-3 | TGTGCCAGCAGTTCCAATACGCGGACAGGCAGCTACACCTTC | CASSSNTRTGSYTF
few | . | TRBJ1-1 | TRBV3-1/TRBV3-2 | TGTGCCAGCAGCCAAGAGAGAGGGGGTACTGAAGCTTTCTTT | CASSQERGGTEAFF
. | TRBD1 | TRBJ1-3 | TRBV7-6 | TGTGCCAGCAGCTTGGGACTCCGGGACAGGGGAAGAAACACCATATATTTT | CASSLGLRDRGRNTIYF
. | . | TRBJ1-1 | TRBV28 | TGTGCCAGCAGAGCAAGCGGGACAAAGAACACTGAAGCTTTCTTT | CASRASGTKNTEAFF
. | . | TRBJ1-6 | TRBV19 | TGTGCCAGTAGCATCCAACAGGGCCCCTTGAATTCACCCCTCCACTTT | CASSIQQGPLNSPLHF
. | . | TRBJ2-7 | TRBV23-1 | TGCGCCAGCAGTCAATCGCGGACTGAAAGCTCCTACGAGCAGTACTTC | CASSQSRTESSYEQYF
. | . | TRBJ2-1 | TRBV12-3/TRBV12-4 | TGTGCCAGCAGTAACAGAAATGAGCAGTTCTTC | CASSNRNEQFF
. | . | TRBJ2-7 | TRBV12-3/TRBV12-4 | TGTGCCTCCCATACTGGGAGCTCCTACGAGCAGTACTTC | CASHTGSSYEQYF
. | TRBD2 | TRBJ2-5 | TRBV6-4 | TGTGCCAGCAGCCCCGAACCGGGGGGAGAGACCCAGTACTTC | CASSPEPGGETQYF
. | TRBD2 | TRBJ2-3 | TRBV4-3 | TGCGCCAGCAGCCAAGACTGGTCCGGGACTAGCTTTGGAGATACGCAGTATTTT | CASSQDWSGTSFGDTQYF
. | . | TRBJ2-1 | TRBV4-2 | TGTGCCAGCAGCCAACTTTCGGGTACCTACAATGAGCAGTTCTTC | CASSQLSGTYNEQFF
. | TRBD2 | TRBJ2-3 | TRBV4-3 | TGCGCCAGCGCACCTAGCGGGAGCACAGATACGCAGTATTTT | CASAPSGSTDTQYF
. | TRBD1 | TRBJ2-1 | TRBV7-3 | TGTGCCAGCAGCATCCTACCACGGGGACAGGGGTCCTATGAGCAGTTCTTC | CASSILPRGQGSYEQFF
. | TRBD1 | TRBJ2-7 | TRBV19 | TGTGCCAGTAGTAAACTACAGGGGGCGAAATCCTACGAGCAGTACTTC | CASSKLQGAKSYEQYF
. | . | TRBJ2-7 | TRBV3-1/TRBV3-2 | TGTGCCAGCAGCCAAGGACATCCTTACGAGCAGTACTTC | CASSQGHPYEQYF
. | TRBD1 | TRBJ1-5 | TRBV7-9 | TGTGCCAGCAGTTTTGGACAGGGGGCGGATCAGCCCCAGCATTTT | CASSFGQGADQPQHF
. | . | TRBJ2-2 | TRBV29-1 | TGCAGCGTTGATACGCCTAAAGTGAGAAACGGGGAGCTGTTTTTT | CSVDTPKVRNGELFF
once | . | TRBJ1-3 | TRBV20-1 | TGCAGTGCTAGTCAATCAGAAGGAAACACCATATATTTT | CSASQSEGNTIYF
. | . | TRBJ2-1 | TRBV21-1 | TGTGCCAGCAGCAGTCCTCCCGGGACAGGGGGGCGTGAGCAGTTCTTC | CASSSPPGTGGREQFF
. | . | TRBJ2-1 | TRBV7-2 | TGTGCCAGCAGCCACGGGGGGCACGGCATTTTCTACAATGAGCAGTTCTTC | CASSHGGHGIFYNEQFF
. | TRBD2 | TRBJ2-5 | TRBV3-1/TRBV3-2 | TGTGCCAGCAGCCAACCCCCAGCGGGGGGGCTAGAGACCCAGTACTTC | CASSQPPAGGLETQYF
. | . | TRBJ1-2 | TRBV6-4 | TGTGCCAGCAGTGACCCTGGTGAGCCTGGCTACACCTTC | CASSDPGEPGYTF
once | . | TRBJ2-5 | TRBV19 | TGTGCCAGTAGTATGCGCAGGGGCCAAGAGACCCAGTACTTC | CASSMRRGQETQYF
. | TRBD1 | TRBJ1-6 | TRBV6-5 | TGTGCCTCGGGACAGGGAAGTCGGAATTCACCCCTCCACTTT | CASGQGSRNSPLHF
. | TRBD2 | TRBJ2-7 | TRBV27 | TGTGCCAGCAGTACCCCCCGGACTAGCGGGCGCTCCTACGAGCAGTACTTC | CASSTPRTSGRSYEQYF
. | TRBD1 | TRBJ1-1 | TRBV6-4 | TGTGCCAGCAGAAGGACAGGCGAGAACACTGAAGCTTTCTTT | CASRRTGENTEAFF
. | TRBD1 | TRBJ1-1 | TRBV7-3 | TGTGCCAGCAGCTTAGACAGGGACACTGAAGCTTTCTTT | CASSLDRDTEAFF
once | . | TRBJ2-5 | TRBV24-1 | TGTGCCACCAGCTCAGGGGAGACCCAGTACTTC | CATSSGETQYF
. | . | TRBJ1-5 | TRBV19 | TGTGCCAGTAGTATAGACAGGGCTAGGCCCCAGCATTTT | CASSIDRARPQHF
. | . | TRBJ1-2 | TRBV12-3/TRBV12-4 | TGTGCCAGCAGTTTAGACTCCTATGGCTACACCTTC | CASSLDSYGYTF
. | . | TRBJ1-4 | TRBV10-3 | TGTGCCATCAGTCAGACATCCGGCAATGAAAAACTGTTTTTT | CAISQTSGNEKLFF
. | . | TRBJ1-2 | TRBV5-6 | TGTGCCAGCAGTTACAGACAAACTGGCTACACCTTC | CASSYRQTGYTF
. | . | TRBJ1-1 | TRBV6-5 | TGTGCCAGCGCCACGCGGGCCTCCGGGAGAACTGAAGCTTTCTTT | CASATRASGRTEAFF
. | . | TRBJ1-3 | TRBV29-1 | TGCAGCGTCACCCAGGACTCTGGAAACACCATATATTTT | CSVTQDSGNTIYF
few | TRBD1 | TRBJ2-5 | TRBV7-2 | TGTGCCAGCAGCCGCATACAGGGGAAAGAGACCCAGTACTTC | CASSRIQGKETQYF
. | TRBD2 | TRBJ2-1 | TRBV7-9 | TGTGCCAGCAGCTTAGCGCTCGGGGGGGCCGCCTACAATGAGCAGTTCTTC | CASSLALGGAAYNEQFF
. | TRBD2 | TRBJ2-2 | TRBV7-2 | TGTGCCAGCAGCTTATACCCTAGCGGGCGCGCGAACACCGGGGAGCTGTTTTTT | CASSLYPSGRANTGELFF
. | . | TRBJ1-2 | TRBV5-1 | TGCGCCAGCAGGGATTTGCAGGGGAACTATGGCTACACCTTC | CASRDLQGNYGYTF
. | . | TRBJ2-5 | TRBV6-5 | TGTGCCAGCAGTTACGCCGGCGGGCAAGAGACCCAGTACTTC | CASSYAGGQETQYF
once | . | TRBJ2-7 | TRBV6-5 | TGTGCCAGCAGTTACTCGTCCTGGGGGCCTTACGAGCAGTACTTC | CASSYSSWGPYEQYF
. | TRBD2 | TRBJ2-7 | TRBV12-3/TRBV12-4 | TGTGCCAGCAGTCGGGACTACCCCTACGAGCAGTACTTC | CASSRDYPYEQYF
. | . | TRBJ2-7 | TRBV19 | TGTGCCAGTAGTATCGCAGGGCTCTCCTACGAGCAGTACTTC | CASSIAGLSYEQYF
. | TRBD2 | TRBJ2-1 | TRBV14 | TGTGCCAGCAGTCTAGCGGGAGGTATCAATGAGCAGTTCTTC | CASSLAGGINEQFF
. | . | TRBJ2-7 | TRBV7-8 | TGTGCCAGCAGCTTAGGGAGGAGGGGGCTGTCGAGGGAGGTGTACGAGCAGTACTTC | CASSLGRRGLSREVYEQYF
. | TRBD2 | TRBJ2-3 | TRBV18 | TGTGCCAGCTTTAGCGGGGTGACAGATACGCAGTATTTT | CASFSGVTDTQYF
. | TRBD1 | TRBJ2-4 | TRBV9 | TGTGCCAGCAGCGTAGACGTCAAGGGACAGTTGGACTTC | CASSVDVKGQLDF